The clone carrying this TCR beta chain was counted a few times. Germline V gene lookup returns CDR1 SGDLS and CDR2 YYNGEE. This CDR3 has 15 amino acids. V shed 0 bases and J shed 8 bases, with 15 bases lying between them. Original data processing: From reference gene primer amplification, estimates of nucleated cell counts were derived. Profiling relied on immunoSEQ multiplex PCR, and the TCRdb table lists in-frame clones only, not all of them. V, J and clone size were drawn from that table, and D and trimming were deduced from the DNA. The sample has some 180,000 clones; more than 80% are singletons. This sample was taken from a study of blood T cell repertoires in COVID-19. Study at large: The samples span acute and convalescent COVID-19 from the United States, Italy and Spain. PBMCs, B-cell-depleted T cells, or T cells were the source of the cDNA or gDNA that made up the material.

Sequencing input: peripheral blood. The clonotype originates from a woman between 40 and 50 years old with COVID-19, enrolled during active disease. The chain carries TRBV9 and TRBJ2-4; D might be TRBD1 (6 bases). The CDR3, as DNA: TGTGCCAGCAGCGTAGCCGGGACAACCTGGGACATTCAGTACTTC. It encodes CASSVAGTTWDIQYF. The whole variable domain, filled in from reference TRBV9 and TRBJ2-4, reads DSGVTQTPKHLITATGQRVTLRCSPRSGDLSVYWYQQSLDQGLQFLIQYYNGEERAKGNILERFSAQQFPDLHSELNLSSLELGDSALYFCASSVAGTTWDIQYFGAGTRLSVL.